The T cell receptor (beta chain) under discussion was sequenced for a study of spatial heterogeneity in lung cancer. About the research overall: Raw-read counts averaged over ten per unique TCR and UMI combination. Points from the study as a whole: Expanded intratumoral alpha and beta TCR counts tracked tumor mutation counts.

Judged by abundance, this clonotype is medium-sized. Its antigen is undetermined. There are 15 residues in the CDR3. The germline V gene has CDR1 MNHEY and CDR2 SVGAGI. Trimming cost V 7 bases and J 2 bases; bases outside gene matches: 6. As for time point: sample taken at primary tumor resection. The authors sequenced whole RNA from tumor, nontumor lung or frozen PBMC without sorting. TCRdb used MiXCR to reprocess the 5' RACE reads, holding one entry per CDR3 protein. This table holds more than 6,500 distinct CDR3 sequences, about 11% found once. Sample: lung tumor tissue, taken at surgery. The clonotype was recovered from a male donor with early-stage non-small cell lung cancer. The gene calls are TRBV6-5 and TRBJ2-3, with 10 nucleotides matching TRBD2. The CDR3 spells CASKRTSGPTDTQYF. Written as DNA, the CDR3 is TGTGCCAGCAAACGGACTAGCGGACCCACAGATACGCAGTATTTT.